This TCR beta chain was retrieved from a study of shared clonotypes between healthy human individuals. Trimming took off 2 bases at V and 3 bases at J, with 3 bases between the two ends. Germline V gene lookup returns CDR1 KGHSH and CDR2 LQKENI. CDR3 length: 12 residues. The method was immunoSEQ multiplex PCR; TCRdb's version includes in-frame clones alone and lacks a portion of them. The sample has roughly 2 million clones; roughly 95% are singletons. A word on this clone: The same CDR3 also results from other DNA sequences found in this sample.

This sequence originates from a man in his late teens or twenties in good health. Sequencing used naive CD4+ T cells sorted from blood. Subset reported: CD45RA+ positively selected. The gene calls are TRBV18 and TRBJ2-3; D gene ambiguous. The CDR3 here is CASSPATDTQYF. CDR3 in DNA: TGTGCCAGCTCACCAGCGACAGATACGCAGTATTTT.